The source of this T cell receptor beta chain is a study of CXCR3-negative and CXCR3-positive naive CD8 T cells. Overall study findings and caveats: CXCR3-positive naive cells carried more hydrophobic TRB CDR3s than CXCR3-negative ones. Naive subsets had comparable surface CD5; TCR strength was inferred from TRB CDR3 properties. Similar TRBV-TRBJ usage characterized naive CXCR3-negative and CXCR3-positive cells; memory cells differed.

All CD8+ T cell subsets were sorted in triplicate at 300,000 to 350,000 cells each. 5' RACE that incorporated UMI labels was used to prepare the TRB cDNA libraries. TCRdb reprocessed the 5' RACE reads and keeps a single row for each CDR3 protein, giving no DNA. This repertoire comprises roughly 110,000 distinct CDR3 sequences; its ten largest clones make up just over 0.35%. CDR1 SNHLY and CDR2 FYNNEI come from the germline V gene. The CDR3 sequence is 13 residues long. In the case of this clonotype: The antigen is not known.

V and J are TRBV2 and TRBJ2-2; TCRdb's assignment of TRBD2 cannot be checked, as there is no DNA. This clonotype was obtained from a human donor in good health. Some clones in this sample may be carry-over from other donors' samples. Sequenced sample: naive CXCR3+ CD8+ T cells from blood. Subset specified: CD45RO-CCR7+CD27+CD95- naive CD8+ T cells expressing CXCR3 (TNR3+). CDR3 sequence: CASIVQNTGELFF.